This T cell receptor (beta chain) was sequenced in a study of blood T cell repertoires in COVID-19. Here immunoSEQ multiplex PCR was the method, and the copy in TCRdb shows in-frame clones only, minus some. The table has roughly 280,000 clones, roughly 90% seen once. The germline CDR1 and CDR2 sequences are MGHRA and YSYEKL. V dropped 4 bases and J dropped 5 bases, with 17 bases sitting between them. The CDR3 length is 15 residues. The rearrangement joins TRBV4-1 to TRBJ1-2, with D perhaps matching TRBD1 (6 bases). The sequenced sample consisted of peripheral blood. The source of this sequence is a man between 50 and 59 years old with acute or convalescent COVID-19. The CDR3 DNA follows: TGCGCCAGCAGCCCCGTCCAGGGGTCAGGGTATGGCTACACCTTC. It translates to CASSPVQGSGYGYTF.